This entry lists 30 T cell receptor beta chains sequenced from one sample in a study of blood T cell repertoires in COVID-19. This table comes from immunoSEQ multiplex PCR, and its TCRdb copy is limited to in-frame clones, with some not included. In the table there are 70,000 to 95,000 clones, about 90% of which are singletons. The sequencing sample was made of peripheral blood. These receptors were taken from a human donor with active COVID-19. The donor label of this sample is uncertain.

The chain uses TRBV5-1 and TRBJ1-5; D remains ambiguous. The germline V gene has CDR1 SGHRS and CDR2 YFSETQ. This CDR3 is built from 15 residues. Trimming took 4 bases from V and 0 from J, leaving 11 bases between them. CDR3 in amino acids: CASSPAGGSNQPQHF. The CDR3 DNA reads TGCGCCAGCAGCCCCGCCGGCGGTAGCAATCAGCCCCAGCATTTT.

This clone came up a few times. This rearrangement joins TRBV18 to TRBJ1-5; 8 bases fit TRBD1. This CDR3 spans 13 amino acids. Losses at the gene ends were 4 bases for V and 5 bases for J; bases not matched to a gene: 1. CDR1 and CDR2 from the germline V gene are KGHSH and LQKENI. CDR3 in DNA: TGTGCCAGCTCACAACAGGGGGATCAGCCCCAGCATTTT. It yields the protein CASSQQGDQPQHF. Drawing the rest from reference TRBV18 and TRBJ1-5, the complete variable domain is NAGVMQNPRHLVRRRGQEARLRCSPMKGHSHVYWYRQLPEEGLKFMVYLQKENIIDESGMPKERFSAEFPKEGPSILRIQQVVRGDSAAYFCASSQQGDQPQHFGDGTRLSIL.

The genes are TRBV6-4 and TRBJ2-1; maybe TRBD2 (6 bases). Germline V gene sequence: CDR1 MRHNA, CDR2 SNTAGT. Trimming cost V 3 bases and J 3 bases, with 15 bases left between them. This CDR3 region has 16 residues. CDR3 nucleotide sequence: TGTGCCAGCAGTGAAGTAGCGGTGTCAGGCTACAATGAGCAGTTCTTC. Amino acids: CASSEVAVSGYNEQFF.

The rearrangement joins TRBV14 to TRBJ1-1; D is undetermined. Trimming pared 4 bases from V and 4 bases from J, leaving 19 bases between. This CDR3 region has 16 residues. Germline V CDR1 and CDR2: SGHDN, FVKESK. CDR3 nucleotide sequence: TGTGCCAGCAGCCCGTCCCCGCATCAGGCCCTCACTGAAGCTTTCTTT. Amino acids: CASSPSPHQALTEAFF. Complete variable domain (other parts from reference TRBV14 and TRBJ1-1): EAGVTQFPSHSVIEKGQTVTLRCDPISGHDNLYWYRRVMGKEIKFLLHFVKESKQDESGMPNNRFLAERTGGTYSTLKVQPAELEDSGVYFCASSPSPHQALTEAFFGQGTRLTVV.

J is TRBJ2-1 and V is TRBV27; TRBD2 agrees at 16 bases. Germline V gene data show CDR1 as MNHEY and CDR2 as SMNVEV (reference sequence). The CDR3 is 18 amino acids. Unmatched junction bases numbered 3, after V lost 3 bases and J lost 1 base. The CDR3, as DNA: TGTGCCAGCAGTTTGGGACTAGCGGGGGGGTTTTCCTACAATGAGCAGTTCTTC. Translated: CASSLGLAGGFSYNEQFF.

The rearrangement uses TRBV5-6 and TRBJ2-5; TRBD2 agrees at 7 bases. Germline V gene lookup returns CDR1 SGHDT and CDR2 YYEEEE. J gave up 5 bases and V 9 bases, and 19 bases lay outside the gene matches. The CDR3 covers 16 residues. The CDR3 DNA reads TGTGCCACCGCCTGGGCGGGGGACCCCAGAGGGGAGACCCAGTACTTC. Its protein product is CATAWAGDPRGETQYF.

The chain has TRBV29-1 and TRBJ2-1; tentatively, D is TRBD2 (5 bases). The germline V gene encodes CDR1 SQVTM and CDR2 ANQGSEA. The CDR3 consists of 12 residues. Between the trimmed V and J ends, which lost 5 bases and 6 bases, there was a span of 11 bases. The CDR3 sequence: CSVQARGNEQFF. As DNA, the CDR3 is TGCAGCGTTCAAGCCCGGGGCAATGAGCAGTTCTTC.

This sequence joins TRBV7-9 and TRBJ2-1, with TRBD1 matching 9 bases. The CDR3 has 15 amino acids. V was clipped by 5 bases and J by 5 bases; unmatched bases: 7. Germline assignment: CDR1 SEHNR and CDR2 FQNEAQ (reference sequence). CDR3 residues: CASSSTTGGHNEQFF. CDR3 DNA sequence: TGTGCCAGCAGCAGCACAACAGGGGGCCACAATGAGCAGTTCTTC.

This chain connects TRBV27 to TRBJ1-5, with D maybe TRBD1 (6 bases). The germline V gene has CDR1 MNHEY and CDR2 SMNVEV (reference sequence). The V and J ends lost 10 bases and 2 bases respectively, with 9 bases between them. CDR3 length equals 12 residues. The chain's CDR3 is CATRQGNQPQHF. CDR3 bases: TGTGCCACCAGACAGGGCAATCAGCCCCAGCATTTT.

V is TRBV7-2 and J is TRBJ1-2; maybe TRBD1 (5 bases). The germline V and J ends were trimmed by 1 base and 3 bases, with 12 bases remaining between them. CDR1 is SGHTA and CDR2 is FQGNSA in the germline V gene. The CDR3 covers 15 residues. The CDR3 nucleotides are TGTGCCAGCAGCTTAGATTATGGGGCGGACTATGGCTACACCTTC. It encodes CASSLDYGADYGYTF.

The chain carries TRBV10-3 and TRBJ2-3; D perhaps matches TRBD2 (7 bases). The germline gives CDR1 ENHRY, CDR2 SYGVKD. V dropped 2 bases and J dropped 8 bases, with 17 bases sitting between them. This CDR3 contains 15 residues. Here the CDR3 DNA reads TGTGCCATCAGTGAGACTAAACTGGGGGGGGCTACGCAGTATTTT. Its translation is CAISETKLGGATQYF.

The chain carries TRBV28 and TRBJ1-2, with a tentative D call TRBD1 (6 bases). CDR1 and CDR2 from the germline V gene are MDHEN and SYDVKM. The CDR3 extends over 14 amino acids. V lost 6 bases and J lost 7, with 18 bases in between. DNA of the CDR3: TGTGCCAGCAGGACCGGACAGTTGGGGAGTGGCTACACCTTC. Amino acids: CASRTGQLGSGYTF.

V usage is TRBV5-1 and J usage is TRBJ1-2; D remains unclear. Germline V CDR1 and CDR2: SGHRS, YFSETQ. V dropped 0 bases and J dropped 2 bases, with 5 bases sitting between them. The CDR3 extends over 13 amino acids. CDR3: CASSLAGNYGYTF. CDR3 coding DNA: TGCGCCAGCAGCTTGGCAGGAAACTATGGCTACACCTTC. The variable domain in full, completed from reference TRBV5-1 and TRBJ1-2, reads KAGVTQTPRYLIKTRGQQVTLSCSPISGHRSVSWYQQTPGQGLQFLFEYFSETQRNKGNFPGRFSGRQFSNSRSEMNVSTLELGDSALYLCASSLAGNYGYTFGSGTRLTVV.

The gene calls are TRBV5-1 and TRBJ1-1; possibly TRBD1 for D (6 bases). V lost 1 base to trimming and J lost 4 bases, with 8 bases between them. The CDR3 extends over 13 amino acids. The V gene's germline CDR1 is SGHRS and CDR2 YFSETQ. CDR3 nucleotides: TGCGCCAGCAGCTTGACGGACAGCACTGAAGCTTTCTTT. Translated: CASSLTDSTEAFF.

This clone has only one observation. The chain joins TRBV2 to TRBJ1-1; D call uncertain. Trimming took 7 bases from V and 4 from J, leaving 19 bases between them. The CDR3 is 15 amino acids. The germline gives CDR1 SNHLY, CDR2 FYNNEI. CDR3 DNA sequence: TGTGCCAGCACGTTTCGGGTACCATTGGGCACTGAAGCTTTCTTT. Translating gives CASTFRVPLGTEAFF.

The V and J genes are TRBV6-5 and TRBJ1-2; a possible D gene is TRBD1 (6 bases). V gave up 6 bases and J gave up 4 bases, with 12 bases separating them. The CDR3 runs to 13 residues. Per germline, CDR1 MNHEY and CDR2 SVGAGI. CDR3 DNA: TGTGCCAGCAGAGGTTCAGGGGTCTATGGCTACACCTTC. This gives the protein CASRGSGVYGYTF.

Turning to this clone: Other DNA sequences of this sample code for an identical CDR3. The chain carries TRBV9 and TRBJ2-1; TRBD1 might be the D (5 bases). Between the trimmed V and J ends, which lost 0 bases and 7 bases, there was a span of 8 bases. This CDR3 contains 13 residues. CDR1 is SGDLS, CDR2 YYNGEE, per germline. Here the CDR3 DNA reads TGTGCCAGCAGCGTAGGAAGGGGTAATGAGCAGTTCTTC. This gives the protein CASSVGRGNEQFF.

The V gene is TRBV14, the J gene TRBJ2-7; 11 nucleotides agree with TRBD1. The CDR3 spans 16 residues. CDR1 is SGHDN, CDR2 FVKESK, per germline. V lost 5 bases and J lost 6; bases outside the gene matches: 12. The CDR3 is CASSARTGGELGEQYF. The CDR3 DNA sequence: TGTGCCAGCAGCGCCCGGACAGGGGGCGAGCTAGGCGAGCAGTACTTC.

V is TRBV7-2 and J is TRBJ1-5; a weak D match, TRBD1 (6 bases). Between the trimmed V and J ends, which lost 1 base and 7 bases, there was a span of 11 bases. The germline V gene has CDR1 SGHTA and CDR2 FQGNSA. The CDR3 length is 14 residues. Here the CDR3 DNA reads TGTGCCAGCAGCTTAGTGGGGGCGCGGCAGCCCCAGCATTTT. Translation: CASSLVGARQPQHF.

This sequence joins TRBV6-2 or TRBV6-3 and TRBJ2-3; 7 nucleotides agree with TRBD2. The J segment lost 3 bases and the V segment lost 1 base, leaving 4 bases of the junction unmatched. Germline values: CDR1 MNHEY, CDR2 SVGEGT. The CDR3 consists of 15 residues. In DNA form, the CDR3 reads TGTGCCAGCAGTTACTGGCCCGGGGGGACAGATACGCAGTATTTT. It yields the protein CASSYWPGGTDTQYF.

V is TRBV13 and J is TRBJ1-5; 7 bases align to TRBD1. Per germline, CDR1 PRHDT and CDR2 FYEKMQ (reference sequence). This CDR3 contains 18 residues. V lost 0 bases, J lost 7 bases, and 15 bases stayed unmatched. CDR3 residues: CASSLGPTPNRGWQPQHF. DNA of the CDR3: TGTGCCAGCAGCTTAGGACCCACACCGAACAGGGGTTGGCAGCCCCAGCATTTT.

The rearrangement uses TRBV18 and TRBJ1-5; TRBD1 matches 10 bases. There are 14 residues in the CDR3. The germline V gene has CDR1 KGHSH and CDR2 LQKENI. Trimming removed 5 bases from V and 6 bases from J; junction bases left unmatched: 4. The CDR3 spells CASSGQGVGQPQHF. CDR3 coding DNA: TGTGCCAGCTCAGGACAGGGGGTAGGTCAGCCCCAGCATTTT.

This clone turned up a few times. V gene TRBV24-1 combines with J gene TRBJ1-4, with D unresolved. Trimming removed 3 bases at V and 11 bases at J, with 9 bases between. The CDR3 length is 12 residues. Germline CDR1 KGHDR, CDR2 SFDVKD. The CDR3 loop is CATSDPGEKLFF. The CDR3, as DNA: TGTGCCACCAGTGATCCCGGAGAGAAACTGTTTTTT.

The chain employs TRBV27 and TRBJ2-2; D is undetermined. Germline loops: CDR1 MNHEY, CDR2 SMNVEV (reference sequence). The CDR3 has 14 residues. Trimming shortened V by 2 bases and J by 5 bases, and 9 bases separated the two germline ends. CDR3 sequence reads: CASSLIGATGELFF. CDR3 nucleotides: TGTGCCAGCAGTTTAATCGGAGCAACCGGGGAGCTGTTTTTT.

This rearrangement joins TRBV19 to TRBJ2-1; 9 bases fit TRBD1. Germline CDR1 and CDR2: LNHDA and SQIVND (reference sequence). The CDR3 is 16 residues long. With 5 bases clipped from V and 6 bases from J, the junction kept 11 bases outside the gene matches. CDR3 nucleotides: TGTGCCAGTAGTTCGCGGCGGGACAGGGTAAGCAATGAGCAGTTCTTC. This sequence encodes CASSSRRDRVSNEQFF.

V and J are TRBV6-1 and TRBJ1-5; tentatively, D is TRBD1 (6 bases). Germline V lookup: CDR1 MNHNS, CDR2 SASEGT. V lost 2 bases and J 5 bases, leaving 16 bases between the germline ends. The CDR3 loop spans 16 amino acids. The CDR3 DNA follows: TGTGCCAGCAGTGAACGGGCAGGGGCGCGGGATCAGCCCCAGCATTTT. It encodes CASSERAGARDQPQHF.

The chain joins TRBV6-1 to TRBJ1-2, with D possibly TRBD1 on 6 matching bases. The CDR3 spans 17 residues. Germline CDR1 and CDR2: MNHNS and SASEGT. V dropped 3 bases and J dropped 3 bases, with 20 bases sitting between them. In nucleotides, the CDR3 is TGTGCCAGCAGTGACGGCAGGGGTCGCGATAAAGACTATGGCTACACCTTC. Its protein is CASSDGRGRDKDYGYTF.

V usage is TRBV18 and J usage is TRBJ2-5, with 8 bases that match TRBD2. The length of the CDR3 is 17 residues. The germline CDR1 and CDR2 sequences are KGHSH and LQKENI. J was trimmed by 5 bases and V by 3 bases; bases with no gene match: 14. The CDR3 region has the DNA TGTGCCAGCTCACCTATCCCCTCGGGAGGGCTCACGGAGACCCAGTACTTC. Its translation is CASSPIPSGGLTETQYF.

This chain uses TRBV11-2 with TRBJ2-1, with 9 nucleotides matching TRBD2. The CDR3 loop spans 16 amino acids. Germline values: CDR1 SGHAT, CDR2 FQNNGV. V shed 5 bases, J shed 8 bases, and the junction held 13 bases outside the gene matches. CDR3 sequence reads: CASSPMGGGALDEQFF. The CDR3 nucleotides are TGTGCCAGCAGCCCAATGGGCGGGGGGGCCTTGGATGAGCAGTTCTTC.

This chain joins TRBV29-1 and TRBJ1-1; D ambiguous. Deletions cut 4 bases from V and 3 bases from J, with 9 bases between. This CDR3 spans 12 amino acids. Germline V gives CDR1 SQVTM, CDR2 ANQGSEA. The CDR3 bases are TGCAGCGTTGTTGGAGGGTACACTGAAGCTTTCTTT. This translates into CSVVGGYTEAFF.